This is a list of T cell receptor beta chains from one sample in a study of regulatory T cells in long-lasting Graves disease. TCRdb re-analysed the multiplex PCR reads in MiXCR, keeping a single row per CDR3 protein. The table lists roughly 400,000 distinct CDR3 sequences, roughly 23% of them singletons. Sequencing used peripheral blood mononuclear cells (PBMCs), obtained when the disease was refractory, from a patient treated with antithyroid drugs. The source of these receptors is a female donor with Graves disease. Both conserved end residues are part of each CDR3. A D gene is named only where the DNA matches it firmly. Size tells how often a clone was seen (once, few, many) or the class of an expanded clone, and some rows leave it out.

d_call,clone_size,v_call,j_call,cdr3_aa,cdr3_nt
.,.,TRBV20-1,TRBJ1-2,CSARPQNGYTF,TGCAGTGCTAGACCGCAAAATGGCTACACCTTC
.,.,TRBV7-2,TRBJ1-6,CASSLGDAANSPLHF,TGTGCCAGCAGCTTAGGGGACGCGGCTAATTCACCCCTCCACTTT
.,.,TRBV30,TRBJ2-6,CAWGQGSGANVLTF,TGTGCCTGGGGTCAGGGCTCTGGGGCCAACGTCCTGACTTTC
TRBD1,.,TRBV19,TRBJ1-1,CASSNRQGVAFF,TGTGCCAGTAGTAATCGACAGGGGGTAGCTTTCTTT
TRBD1,few,TRBV27,TRBJ2-2,CASSLSGQGGNGELFF,TGTGCCAGCAGTTTATCGGGACAGGGTGGGAACGGGGAGCTGTTTTTT
TRBD1,many,TRBV6-1,TRBJ1-5,CASRRTGIDQPQHF,TGTGCCAGCAGACGGACAGGGATTGATCAGCCCCAGCATTTT
.,many,TRBV28,TRBJ2-5,CASSLRLAEETQYF,TGTGCCAGCAGTTTAAGACTGGCTGAAGAGACCCAGTACTTC
TRBD1,few,TRBV7-6,TRBJ1-2,CASSLTSSTGANGYTF,TGTGCCAGCAGCTTAACCTCCTCGACAGGGGCTAATGGCTACACCTTC
TRBD2,.,TRBV5-1,TRBJ2-7,CASSPGLAGGAYEQYF,TGCGCCAGCAGCCCGGGACTAGCGGGAGGTGCCTACGAGCAGTACTTC
.,few,TRBV29-1,TRBJ2-6,CSVEATTSGANVLTF,TGCAGCGTTGAAGCCACTACGTCTGGGGCCAACGTCCTGACTTTC
.,few,TRBV12-3/TRBV12-4,TRBJ2-6,CASSSEDHLTF,TGTGCCAGCAGTTCCGAGGACCACCTGACTTTC
.,few,TRBV20-1,TRBJ2-7,CSVNGGAYEQYF,TGCAGTGTTAACGGCGGGGCCTACGAGCAGTACTTC
.,few,TRBV30,TRBJ1-1,CAWSVRWETEAFF,TGTGCCTGGAGTGTACGGTGGGAGACTGAAGCTTTCTTT
TRBD2,many,TRBV11-2,TRBJ2-7,CASSLDIASGTYEQYF,TGTGCCAGCAGCTTAGATATCGCTAGCGGGACCTACGAGCAGTACTTC
TRBD2,.,TRBV12-3/TRBV12-4,TRBJ2-5,CASSFAGVETQYF,TGTGCCAGCAGTTTTGCGGGAGTAGAGACCCAGTACTTC
.,many,TRBV28,TRBJ1-1,CASSLRFPKNTEAFF,TGTGCCAGCAGTTTAAGATTCCCCAAGAACACTGAAGCTTTCTTT
.,few,TRBV20-1,TRBJ2-3,CSVKAADTQYF,TGCAGTGTCAAAGCGGCGGATACGCAGTATTTT
.,many,TRBV27,TRBJ2-5,CASSYREQETQYF,TGTGCCAGCAGTTACAGGGAGCAAGAGACCCAGTACTTC
.,few,TRBV4-1,TRBJ2-2,CASSPPRGGELFF,TGCGCCAGCAGCCCTCCGAGGGGCGGGGAGCTGTTTTTT
.,many,TRBV11-2,TRBJ1-4,CASSSRDITNEKLFF,TGTGCCAGCAGCTCCCGGGACATAACTAATGAAAAACTGTTTTTT
TRBD2,few,TRBV5-1,TRBJ2-7,CASSLGPPGGEQYF,TGCGCCAGCAGCTTGGGACCACCGGGGGGCGAGCAGTACTTC
.,few,TRBV5-4,TRBJ1-2,CASSSRDHNGGYTF,TGTGCCAGCAGCAGCCGAGACCACAATGGGGGCTACACCTTC